This TCR beta chain came from a study of blood T cells in healthy people across ages. It was with a sample-barcoded 5' primer and a J-beta primer mix that a second PCR of about 7 to 12 cycles was run. TCRdb redid the calling of the 5' RACE reads with MiXCR, one entry per CDR3 protein. The data contain approximately 780,000 distinct CDR3 sequences, under 30% of them singletons. This clonotype was picked up a small number of times. This CDR3 is built from 16 residues. Germline V gives CDR1 SGHTA, CDR2 FQGTGA. J lost 0 bases, V lost 5 bases, and 6 bases had no gene match. These records were also assigned to another study, of T cells of mothers and their children. That work contributes: Donation came from three healthy Caucasian mothers together with their six children. When mothers and children were related, their normalized repertoire overlap, which was always slightly higher, did not differ significantly from that of unrelated pairs.

Sequenced sample: blood. The gene calls are TRBV7-3 and TRBJ2-1, with 8 nucleotides matching TRBD2. The receptor was derived from a boy younger than 18 in good health. CDR3 region: CASSRGGSGSYNEQFF. Here the CDR3 DNA reads TGTGCCAGCAGCCGGGGGGGGTCTGGCTCCTACAATGAGCAGTTCTTC.